One and the same sample provided the 21 T cell receptor beta chains below, sequenced in a study of immune heterogeneity within non-small cell lung tumors. With about 570 ng used per sample, the template was genomic DNA from bulk tumor. Biopsies that were spaced far apart were taken, several per primary tumor, during surgery. Patients went through curative surgery, and their non-small cell lung cancer was untreated and newly diagnosed. Multiplex PCR (32 V and 13 J primers) was used to amplify the TCR beta CDR3. TCRdb reanalysed the multiplex PCR reads using MiXCR and keeps one entry per CDR3 protein. The table has several thousand distinct CDR3 sequences, 50% to 60% seen once. The source material was lung tumor tissue. The receptors were sampled from a man aged 70-80 years with non-small cell lung cancer.

The chain combines TRBV6-1 with TRBJ2-1; D not certain. Germline loops: CDR1 MNHNS, CDR2 SASEGT. V was shortened by 8 bases and J by 7 bases, with 6 bases between the two germline ends. The CDR3 spans 10 residues. CDR3 coding DNA: TGTGCCAGCGGCGAGAATGAGCAGTTCTTC. Protein sequence: CASGENEQFF.

This chain uses TRBV4-1 with TRBJ1-1, with D hard to call. Trimming pared 0 bases from V and 1 base from J, leaving 9 bases between. Per germline, CDR1 MGHRA and CDR2 YSYEKL. The CDR3 spans 15 residues. The CDR3 region has the DNA TGCGCCAGCAGCCAAGAGTCCGCAGCGAACACTGAAGCTTTCTTT. It encodes CASSQESAANTEAFF.

The chain joins TRBV3-1 to TRBJ1-1; D remains unclear. CDR3 size: 12 residues. Germline loops: CDR1 LGHDT, CDR2 YNNKEL (reference sequence). V shed 0 bases and J shed 4 bases, with 3 bases lying between them. CDR3 sequence (DNA): TGTGCCAGCAGCCAAGATCCCACTGAAGCTTTCTTT. Translated, it gives CASSQDPTEAFF.

J is TRBJ2-7 and V is TRBV6-1, with 8 positions matching TRBD1. This CDR3 has 14 amino acids. J was trimmed by 3 bases and V by 6 bases; bases with no gene match: 7. Germline V gives CDR1 MNHNS, CDR2 SASEGT. The CDR3 DNA reads TGTGCCAGCAGGACAGGGGACACTATCTACGAGCAGTACTTC. Its protein is CASRTGDTIYEQYF.

This chain links TRBV11-1 with TRBJ2-5; D is unclear. Germline assignment: CDR1 SGHAT and CDR2 FQDESV (reference sequence). The V end lost 2 bases, the J end lost 4 bases, and 5 bases lay between the germline ends. The CDR3 runs 12 residues. CDR3 nucleotide sequence: TGTGCCAGCAGCTTACCGGGAGAGACCCAGTACTTC. Translating it yields CASSLPGETQYF.

A few counts support this clonotype. The chain links TRBV2 to TRBJ2-5; the match to TRBD2 covers 8 bases. CDR1 is SNHLY, CDR2 FYNNEI, per germline. The CDR3 runs 15 residues. The trim removed 7 bases at V and 5 bases at J, leaving 12 bases unmatched. The CDR3 nucleotides are TGTGCCAGCACAGGGGCTAGCGGGCCCGCGGAGACCCAGTACTTC. It yields the protein CASTGASGPAETQYF.

The chain recombines TRBV10-3 with TRBJ2-1, with no clear D. Trimming cost V 10 bases and J 7 bases, with 8 bases left between them. Germline CDR1 and CDR2: ENHRY and SYGVKD. The length of the CDR3 is 10 residues. CDR3 in amino acids: CATDLNEQFF. The CDR3 DNA reads TGTGCCACCGACCTTAATGAGCAGTTCTTC.

The chain has TRBV11-2 and TRBJ1-5, with D possibly being TRBD1 (6 bases). Germline lookup yields CDR1 SGHAT and CDR2 FQNNGV. V lost 1 base, J lost 5 bases, and 9 bases lay in between. The CDR3 has 14 amino acids. The CDR3 nucleotides are TGTGCCAGCAGCTTAGCAGGGGAGCATCAGCCCCAGCATTTT. The encoded protein is CASSLAGEHQPQHF.

The chain uses TRBV28 and TRBJ2-5, with D possibly matching TRBD1 (6 bases). The V end lost 8 bases, the J end lost 4 bases, and 14 bases lay between the germline ends. There are 13 residues in the CDR3. Germline CDR1 reads MDHEN; CDR2 reads SYDVKM. CDR3 sequence: CASRDKRTETQYF. CDR3 DNA: TGTGCCAGCCGGGACAAAAGGACAGAGACCCAGTACTTC.

This clonotype showed up just once. V and J are TRBV30 and TRBJ1-5, with D uncertain. The length of the CDR3 is 14 residues. V lost 1 base and J 4 bases, leaving 11 bases between the germline ends. The germline gives CDR1 GTSNPN, CDR2 SVGIG (reference sequence). CDR3 protein: CAWSEYGRNQPQHF. In DNA form, the CDR3 reads TGTGCCTGGAGTGAATACGGAAGAAATCAGCCCCAGCATTTT.

This clonotype was counted a few times. The genes are TRBV12-3 or TRBV12-4 and TRBJ2-3; 7 bases map to TRBD1. Trimming cost V 5 bases and J 5 bases; bases outside gene matches: 4. The CDR3 spans 13 residues. The CDR3 sequence is CASSNDREDTQYF. The CDR3 region has the DNA TGTGCCAGCAGTAACGACAGGGAAGATACGCAGTATTTT.

The chain recombines TRBV6-2 or TRBV6-3 with TRBJ1-5; tentative D call: TRBD1 (6 bases). The CDR3 sequence is 14 residues long. V shed 0 bases and J shed 5 bases, with 8 bases lying between them. From germline, CDR1 is MNHEY and CDR2 SVGEGT. The CDR3, as DNA: TGTGCCAGCAGTTACTCACAGGGCTATCAGCCCCAGCATTTT. Its protein is CASSYSQGYQPQHF.

This chain links TRBV10-3 with TRBJ1-3, with D hard to call. The CDR3 is made up of 14 amino acids. Deletions cut 4 bases from V and 0 bases from J, with 7 bases between. The germline V gene has CDR1 ENHRY and CDR2 SYGVKD. CDR3 nucleotides: TGTGCCATCAGTGGAACTGACTCTGGAAACACCATATATTTT. Translation gives CAISGTDSGNTIYF.

This clonotype has more than one count but fewer than ten. This sequence joins TRBV4-1 and TRBJ2-7, with D perhaps matching TRBD2 (5 bases). The CDR3 runs to 16 residues. Trimming shortened V by 3 bases and J by 3 bases, and 18 bases separated the two germline ends. Per the germline V gene, CDR1 is MGHRA and CDR2 is YSYEKL. The CDR3 region has the DNA TGCGCCAGCAGCCATATCCGAGGGAACGCATACTACGAGCAGTACTTC. Protein: CASSHIRGNAYYEQYF.

This clonotype was detected a few times. This chain connects TRBV20-1 to TRBJ2-7; D is undetermined. There are 15 residues in the CDR3. Looked up from germline, CDR1 is DFQATT and CDR2 is SNEGSKA (reference sequence). Trimming removed 0 bases from V and 1 base from J, with 13 bases in between. The CDR3 sequence: CSAREGSKMSYEQYF. The DNA of the CDR3 is TGCAGTGCTAGAGAAGGGTCCAAGATGTCCTACGAGCAGTACTTC.

Here the CDR3 DNA reads TGTGCCAGCAGCTTTTCGGAGAACACTGAAGCTTTCTTT. Its protein is CASSFSENTEAFF. The chain joins TRBV7-6 to TRBJ1-1, with no clear D. The CDR3 sequence is 13 residues long. Looked up from germline, CDR1 is SGHVS and CDR2 is FNYEAQ. V shed 3 bases and J shed 1 base, with 6 bases lying between them.

The V and J genes are TRBV20-1 and TRBJ2-1; D gene uncertain. The CDR3 has 14 amino acids. Germline CDR1 DFQATT, CDR2 SNEGSKA (reference sequence). V was pared by 5 bases and J by 0 bases, with 11 bases between. CDR3 loop: CSAQPPGSYNEQFF. The CDR3 bases are TGCAGTGCTCAGCCCCCGGGCTCCTACAATGAGCAGTTCTTC.

This clonotype was picked up one time. The V call is TRBV28, the J call TRBJ2-7; D is tentatively TRBD1 or TRBD2 (5 bases each). The CDR3 loop spans 14 amino acids. V dropped 3 bases and J dropped 2 bases, with 11 bases sitting between them. Germline lookup yields CDR1 MDHEN and CDR2 SYDVKM. The CDR3 region has the DNA TGTGCCAGCAGTTTGTTGGGGGAAGCCTACGAGCAGTACTTC. It codes for CASSLLGEAYEQYF.

The chain is built from TRBV20-1 and TRBJ2-1; D is unresolved. CDR1 DFQATT and CDR2 SNEGSKA come from the germline V gene (reference sequence). V lost 3 bases, J lost 1 base, and 7 bases lay in between. The CDR3 is made up of 13 amino acids. CDR3 nucleotide sequence: TGCAGTGCTAGCGGTTCGTCCTACAATGAGCAGTTCTTC. It encodes CSASGSSYNEQFF.

The chain joins TRBV24-1 to TRBJ2-3, with D unclear. The germline gives CDR1 KGHDR, CDR2 SFDVKD. V lost 10 bases and J 1 base, leaving 11 bases between the germline ends. The CDR3 is 13 amino acids. The CDR3 DNA reads as TGTGCCACGAGATTGAGTGGCACAGATACGCAGTATTTT. Translated, it gives CATRLSGTDTQYF.

The chain joins TRBV6-2 or TRBV6-3 to TRBJ2-1, with D perhaps matching TRBD1 or TRBD2 (9 bases each). The germline V gene has CDR1 MNHEY and CDR2 SVGEGT. Trimming pared 2 bases from V and 4 bases from J, leaving 15 bases between. The CDR3 sequence is 16 residues long. The CDR3 loop is CASSYPSGTGYNEQFF. The CDR3 DNA reads as TGTGCCAGCAGTTACCCTAGCGGGACAGGGTACAATGAGCAGTTCTTC.